This T cell receptor beta chain is from a study of CD8 T cells in ankylosing spondylitis. Overall study findings and caveats: A TCR beta motif of eight highly homologous variants appeared characteristic of ankylosing spondylitis blood. A subset of motif variants has previously been described in the synovial fluid and blood of reactive arthritis. With a CD8+ phenotype, disease-linked clones were relatively rare in peripheral blood. Matched ankylosing spondylitis synovial fluid reportedly contained a significantly enriched population of disease-linked clones.

To note about this clonotype: Its cognate antigen is unknown.

Quantitative 5'-RACE with molecular barcodes was used to make the TCR beta libraries. In TCRdb, the 5' RACE reads were re-called with MiXCR into one record per CDR3 protein. The table lists 470,000 or so distinct CDR3 sequences, approximately 26% of them singletons. The germline gives CDR1 KGHDR, CDR2 SFDVKD. Trimming took 0 bases from V and 11 from J, leaving 16 bases between them. There are 15 residues in the CDR3. Sequencing used blood, either unsorted or a sorted T cell fraction (not recorded which). The V and J genes are TRBV24-1 and TRBJ2-1; possibly TRBD1 for D (5 bases). The clonotype originates from a male donor with ankylosing spondylitis. CDR3 sequence: CATSDLKRGTGQQFF. DNA for the CDR3: TGTGCCACCAGTGATTTGAAAAGGGGCACTGGGCAGCAGTTCTTC.